The 11 T cell receptor beta chains reported below all come from one sample, sequenced in a study of graft-versus-host responses after intestinal transplantation. This table comes from immunoSEQ multiplex PCR, and its TCRdb copy is limited to in-frame clones, with some not included. Here the sample spans over 65,000 clones, 80% to 95% being singletons. The specimen comprised PBMCs, sampled 98 days after intestinal transplantation. The receptors originated from a human patient who received an intestinal transplant, so some T cells may come from the graft donor.

The chain couples TRBV11-2 to TRBJ1-4; perhaps TRBD1 as D (5 bases). Trimming took off 3 bases at V and 3 bases at J, with 14 bases between the two ends. CDR3 length: 16 residues. Per germline, CDR1 SGHAT and CDR2 FQNNGV. The CDR3 is CASSFFGAGPNEKLFF. The CDR3 bases are TGTGCCAGCAGCTTTTTCGGGGCAGGCCCTAATGAAAAACTGTTTTTT. Variable domain in full (rest from reference TRBV11-2 and TRBJ1-4): EAGVAQSPRYKIIEKRQSVAFWCNPISGHATLYWYQQILGQGPKLLIQFQNNGVVDDSQLPKDRFSAERLKGVDSTLKIQPAKLEDSAVYLCASSFFGAGPNEKLFFGSGTQLSVL.

V is TRBV6-5 and J is TRBJ2-5; perhaps TRBD1 as D (5 bases). Trimming removed 0 bases at V and 2 bases at J, with 10 bases between. CDR1 is MNHEY, CDR2 SVGAGI, per germline. The CDR3 covers 15 residues. The CDR3, as DNA: TGTGCCAGCAGTTACTCGGCAGGGCGGCAAGAGACCCAGTACTTC. Translation gives CASSYSAGRQETQYF.

The chain uses TRBV13 and TRBJ2-7; 8 bases match TRBD1. The germline V gene has CDR1 PRHDT and CDR2 FYEKMQ (reference sequence). This CDR3 comprises 16 residues. The ends lost 0 bases at V and 0 bases at J; junction bases unmatched: 4. The DNA for the CDR3 is TGTGCCAGCAGCTTAGGGAGGACAGGGAGCTCCTACGAGCAGTACTTC. Protein product: CASSLGRTGSSYEQYF.

V usage is TRBV21-1 and J usage is TRBJ1-3; the table's D call, TRBD1, has no DNA check behind it. TRBV21-1 is a pseudogene locus. This CDR3 spans 14 amino acids. This CDR3 reads CASSKGQTGNTIYF. The CDR3, as DNA: TGTGCCAGCAGCAAAGGACAGACTGGAAACACCATATATTTT.

V is TRBV4-1 and J is TRBJ2-5, with no clear D. Germline V gives CDR1 MGHRA, CDR2 YSYEKL. V was pared by 2 bases and J by 2 bases, with 6 bases between. CDR3 length equals 13 residues. For the CDR3, the DNA is TGCGCCAGCAGCCAATCCCGGCAAGAGACCCAGTACTTC. Translated: CASSQSRQETQYF.

A single count supports this clone. The chain has TRBV11-3 and TRBJ2-5; TRBD2 aligns across 7 bases. Germline lookup yields CDR1 SGHNT and CDR2 YENEEA. This CDR3 contains 15 residues. V lost 2 bases to trimming and J lost 1 base; unmatched junction nucleotides: 4. CDR3 in amino acids: CASSLRAGSQETQYF. The CDR3 DNA sequence: TGTGCCAGCAGCTTAAGAGCGGGGTCCCAAGAGACCCAGTACTTC.

V gene TRBV6-1 combines with J gene TRBJ2-7; D is undetermined. The germline V gene encodes CDR1 MNHNS and CDR2 SASEGT. The CDR3 is 14 amino acids. Trimming cost V 8 bases and J 0 bases, with 14 bases left between them. The CDR3 here is CASSPEFSSYEQYF. Here the CDR3 DNA reads TGTGCCAGCTCCCCGGAATTTTCCTCCTACGAGCAGTACTTC.

The V gene is TRBV5-1, the J gene TRBJ2-5; 9 bases map to TRBD1. The V gene's germline CDR1 is SGHRS and CDR2 YFSETQ. V lost 2 bases and J lost 5; bases outside the gene matches: 7. The CDR3 has 15 residues. For the CDR3, the DNA is TGCGCCAGCAGCTTACGACAGGGGGAATTGGAGACCCAGTACTTC. It yields the protein CASSLRQGELETQYF.

The chain has TRBV7-7 and TRBJ2-1; D is perhaps TRBD1 (5 bases). The V end was cut by 1 base, the J end by 7 bases, with 11 bases between. This CDR3 comprises 14 residues. Germline-derived CDR1 and CDR2 are SSHAT and FNYEAQ (reference sequence). CDR3 protein: CASSLGGSSNEQFF. In DNA, the CDR3 is TGTGCCAGCAGCTTAGGGGGCTCCTCAAATGAGCAGTTCTTC.

The rearrangement uses TRBV9 and TRBJ2-5; the D call may be TRBD1 or TRBD2 (6 bases each). CDR1 is SGDLS and CDR2 is YYNGEE in the germline V gene. V dropped 6 bases and J dropped 4 bases, with 16 bases sitting between them. The CDR3 is 14 amino acids. This chain's CDR3 is CASTNGGGGETQYF. The CDR3 nucleotides read TGTGCCAGCACCAATGGAGGGGGAGGAGAGACCCAGTACTTC. Full variable domain (rest looked up from reference TRBV9 and TRBJ2-5): DSGVTQTPKHLITATGQRVTLRCSPRSGDLSVYWYQQSLDQGLQFLIQYYNGEERAKGNILERFSAQQFPDLHSELNLSSLELGDSALYFCASTNGGGGETQYFGPGTRLLVL.

This clone came up once. CDR3 DNA sequence: TGTGCCAGCATCGCAGGGTTGGACTATGGCTACACCTTC. It is translated as CASIAGLDYGYTF. V is TRBV2 and J is TRBJ1-2; D perhaps matches TRBD1 (5 bases). Germline CDR1 and CDR2: SNHLY and FYNNEI. The CDR3 is 13 residues long. V was clipped by 7 bases and J by 3 bases, with 12 bases between them.